Below are 20 T cell receptor beta chains sequenced from a single sample in a study of T-cell reconstitution after alpha-beta-depleted transplantation in children. This sample's TCRbeta library carried unique molecular identifier barcodes. TCRdb re-analysed the PCR reads in MiXCR, keeping a single row per CDR3 protein. The sample records 350,000 to 450,000 distinct CDR3 sequences, roughly 22% being singletons. The specimen comprised PBMCs from the stem cell graft donor, sampled from the stem cell graft. The receptors here all came from a human donor who donated a stem cell graft to a child with acute myeloid leukemia.

About this clonotype: A much larger clone lies a single base off, so this may be a read error. No conserved phenylalanine or tryptophan is present at the end of the CDR3, so a read error is the likely explanation. V and J are TRBV20-1 and TRBJ1-5; possible D gene TRBD1, 5 bases. Germline loops: CDR1 DFQATT, CDR2 SNEGSKA (reference sequence). V lost 1 base and J lost 2, with 6 bases in between. The CDR3 loop spans 13 amino acids. CDR3 sequence reads: CSARVTGNQPQHY. DNA for the CDR3: TGCAGTGCTAGAGTGACAGGCAATCAGCCCCAGCATTAT.

This clonotype has a count of ten or more. This chain uses TRBV12-3 or TRBV12-4 with TRBJ2-2; the D gene is possibly TRBD2 (5 bases). V was cut by 5 bases and J by 3 bases, with 7 bases left in between. This CDR3 contains 13 residues. The CDR3 bases are TGTGCCAGCAGTGTGGACTACACCGGGGAGCTGTTTTTT. This gives the protein CASSVDYTGELFF.

This clonotype was seen ten or more times. The chain employs TRBV10-3 and TRBJ2-1, with 7 bases matching TRBD1. This CDR3 comprises 15 residues. J lost 4 bases, V lost 2 bases, and 5 bases had no gene match. Germline CDR1 ENHRY, CDR2 SYGVKD. CDR3 region: CAISETGAEYNEQFF. The CDR3 coding sequence is TGTGCCATCAGTGAGACAGGGGCTGAGTACAATGAGCAGTTCTTC.

The chain combines TRBV15 with TRBJ1-3; D is undetermined. This CDR3 has 15 residues. Trimming left V 0 bases short and J 3 bases short, with 9 bases between. Germline V gene lookup returns CDR1 LNHNV and CDR2 YYDKDF (reference sequence). CDR3 bases: TGTGCCACCAGCAGAGAAAGATCCGGTGGAAACACCATATATTTT. Translation gives CATSRERSGGNTIYF. Based on the CDR3 plus reference TRBV15 and TRBJ1-3, the full variable domain is DAMVIQNPRYQVTQFGKPVTLSCSQTLNHNVMYWYQQKSSQAPKLLFHYYDKDFNNEADTPDNFQSRRPNTSFCFLDIRSPGLGDTAMYLCATSRERSGGNTIYFGEGSWLTVV.

This chain links TRBV4-2 with TRBJ2-2; D remains unclear. CDR3 size: 15 residues. The germline V gene has CDR1 LGHNA and CDR2 YNFKEQ. V was pared by 1 base and J by 1 base, with 7 bases between. DNA for the CDR3: TGTGCCAGCAGCCAAGGACATCTGAACACCGGGGAGCTGTTTTTT. Residues: CASSQGHLNTGELFF.

This chain links TRBV11-2 with TRBJ2-1; D might be TRBD2 (6 bases). Germline CDR1 SGHAT, CDR2 FQNNGV. V dropped 4 bases and J dropped 7 bases, with 14 bases sitting between them. The CDR3 covers 14 residues. The CDR3 sequence: CASSYSLGGNEQFF. The CDR3 DNA follows: TGTGCCAGCAGCTACTCCTTGGGGGGTAATGAGCAGTTCTTC.

The chain couples TRBV6-1 to TRBJ1-6, with a tentative D call TRBD1 (5 bases). The CDR3 sequence is 14 residues long. Trimming took 6 bases from V and 7 from J, leaving 13 bases between them. The germline V gene has CDR1 MNHNS and CDR2 SASEGT. The CDR3 reads CASSPGDGNSPLHF. CDR3 bases: TGTGCCAGCAGCCCGGGGGATGGGAATTCACCCCTCCACTTT.

This clonotype has a handful of counts. The chain couples TRBV12-3 or TRBV12-4 to TRBJ2-5; 11 nucleotides line up with TRBD1. This CDR3 region has 15 residues. J gave up 3 bases and V 5 bases, and 5 bases lay outside the gene matches. The CDR3 DNA sequence: TGTGCCAGCAGTGGCCCGGGACAGGGGGAAGAGACCCAGTACTTC. It translates to CASSGPGQGEETQYF.

The chain couples TRBV15 to TRBJ2-5, with 7 bases identical to TRBD2. CDR1 and CDR2 (germline): LNHNV, YYDKDF (reference sequence). V was clipped by 0 bases and J by 2 bases; unmatched bases: 9. CDR3 length equals 17 residues. Written as DNA, the CDR3 is TGTGCCACCAGCAGAGATCGGGGAGGGGTAGGACAAGAGACCCAGTACTTC. It yields the protein CATSRDRGGVGQETQYF.

This clonotype was seen a handful of times. The V gene is TRBV21-1, the J gene TRBJ1-3. TRBV21-1 is noted as a pseudogene. This CDR3 comprises 15 residues. In DNA form, the CDR3 reads TGTGCCAGCAGGGAAACAGAAACTTCTGGAAACACCATATATTTT. This gives the protein CASRETETSGNTIYF.

The table lists this clonotype with many counts. CDR3 in DNA: TGTGCCAGCAGTTACTCATTCCGCGGAGAAGAGACCCAGTACTTC. It translates to CASSYSFRGEETQYF. The chain carries TRBV6-5 and TRBJ2-5; D not resolved. Germline V gene sequence: CDR1 MNHEY, CDR2 SVGAGI. V lost 0 bases to trimming and J lost 3 bases, with 11 bases between them. The CDR3 is 15 amino acids.

This clonotype was detected a few times. This chain uses TRBV15 with TRBJ2-7, with TRBD2 identical over 10 bases. The CDR3 length is 17 residues. The V gene's germline CDR1 is LNHNV and CDR2 YYDKDF (reference sequence). V trimming: 0 bases; J trimming: 2 bases; junction bases outside the gene matches: 7. In nucleotides, the CDR3 is TGTGCCACCAGCAGAGATGTGTCGCTAGCGGGGGCCTACGAGCAGTACTTC. It yields the protein CATSRDVSLAGAYEQYF.

This clonotype was seen many times. This chain uses TRBV20-1 with TRBJ2-3; TRBD2 agrees at 9 bases. V lost 1 base to trimming and J lost 1 base; unmatched junction nucleotides: 0. The CDR3 covers 14 residues. Germline V CDR1 and CDR2: DFQATT, SNEGSKA (reference sequence). The CDR3 coding sequence is TGCAGTGCTAGAGGGACTAGCGGCACAGATACGCAGTATTTT. Amino acid sequence: CSARGTSGTDTQYF.

At least ten counts were recorded for this clonotype. The rearrangement uses TRBV28 and TRBJ2-7; D tentatively fits TRBD1 or TRBD2 (5 bases each). From germline, CDR1 is MDHEN and CDR2 SYDVKM. V was trimmed by 6 bases and J by 4 bases, leaving 22 bases between them. CDR3 size: 16 residues. CDR3 sequence (DNA): TGTGCCAGCAGCCATAGACCGGGGCGCATGATTTACGAGCAGTACTTC. It specifies CASSHRPGRMIYEQYF.

V usage is TRBV15 and J usage is TRBJ2-7, with 7 bases matching TRBD1. V trimming: 4 bases; J trimming: 5 bases; junction bases outside the gene matches: 5. The CDR3 is made up of 13 amino acids. CDR1 and CDR2 (germline): LNHNV, YYDKDF (reference sequence). This chain's CDR3 is CATSTGTVNEQYF. CDR3 sequence (DNA): TGTGCCACCAGCACTGGGACAGTCAACGAGCAGTACTTC. The full variable domain, in which reference TRBV15 and TRBJ2-7 provide the parts outside the CDR3, is DAMVIQNPRYQVTQFGKPVTLSCSQTLNHNVMYWYQQKSSQAPKLLFHYYDKDFNNEADTPDNFQSRRPNTSFCFLDIRSPGLGDTAMYLCATSTGTVNEQYFGPGTRLTVT.

This clonotype came up a few times. The chain links TRBV7-1 to TRBJ2-1; a weak D match, TRBD2 (5 bases). TRBV7-1 falls under the ORF class, with uncertain function. V lost 5 bases and J lost 7, with 15 bases in between. This CDR3 region has 14 residues. CDR3 in amino acids: CASSPRAGGNEQFF. CDR3 sequence (DNA): TGTGCCAGCAGCCCCCGGGCCGGCGGGAATGAGCAGTTCTTC.

This clonotype was detected many times. V gene TRBV12-3 or TRBV12-4 combines with J gene TRBJ2-3; 10 bases agree with TRBD2. With V trimmed by 4 bases and J by 8 bases, 6 bases remained unmatched. This CDR3 has 14 amino acids. The chain's CDR3 is CASSSNLAGVTQYF. The CDR3 nucleotides are TGTGCCAGCAGTTCCAACCTAGCGGGAGTTACGCAGTATTTT.

The sample holds many counts of this clonotype. The chain uses TRBV12-3 or TRBV12-4 and TRBJ1-1; 7 bases line up with TRBD1. The CDR3 extends over 12 amino acids. The V segment lost 8 bases and the J segment 6 bases; nucleotides outside the gene matches: 6. The CDR3 region is CASVGTVPEAFF. The CDR3 coding sequence is TGTGCCAGCGTAGGGACAGTTCCTGAAGCTTTCTTT.

This clonotype was seen many times. The V call is TRBV5-1, the J call TRBJ2-7; D is perhaps TRBD2 (5 bases). The germline V gene has CDR1 SGHRS and CDR2 YFSETQ. Trimming pared 4 bases from V and 7 bases from J, leaving 18 bases between. The CDR3 is 14 amino acids. In DNA form, the CDR3 reads TGCGCCAGCAGCACCAGTACGACCACGGGAGAGCAGTACTTC. Amino acid sequence: CASSTSTTTGEQYF.

This clonotype was counted many times. The gene calls are TRBV20-1 and TRBJ2-7; D possibly corresponds to TRBD2 (6 bases). The CDR3 runs 17 residues. V lost 5 bases and J lost 0, with 23 bases in between. Germline lookup yields CDR1 DFQATT and CDR2 SNEGSKA (reference sequence). This CDR3 reads CSAFIPSLAAYSYEQYF. The CDR3 region has the DNA TGCAGTGCTTTCATCCCCTCTTTAGCGGCGTACTCCTACGAGCAGTACTTC.